The 18 T cell receptor beta chains below were found in one sample sequenced in a study of T cell responses to AZD1222 COVID-19 vaccine. The data were produced by immunoSEQ multiplex PCR, yet TCRdb's version contains in-frame clones alone and is incomplete. The data hold around 150,000 clones, with 94% observed a single time. Sequences were derived from peripheral blood, sampled on day 0 of AZD1222 vaccination. The receptors derive from an adult in good health.

The V call is TRBV3-1 (or the pseudogene TRBV3-2), the J call TRBJ1-4; D gene unclear. The ends were cut back, 5 bases at V and 11 bases at J, with 12 bases in the middle. The CDR3 has 12 amino acids. Looked up from germline, CDR1 is LGHDT and CDR2 is YNNKEL (reference sequence). The CDR3 is CASSSRKEKLFF. CDR3 DNA sequence: TGTGCCAGCAGCTCCCGGAAGGAGAAACTGTTTTTT.

This clone was found once. The rearrangement links TRBV11-2 to TRBJ2-5; perhaps TRBD1 as D (5 bases). Germline V gives CDR1 SGHAT, CDR2 FQNNGV. The CDR3 has 16 amino acids. Trimming took off 0 bases at V and 5 bases at J, with 16 bases between the two ends. CDR3 in amino acids: CASSLDQVPRVETQYF. As DNA, the CDR3 is TGTGCCAGCAGCTTAGATCAAGTCCCCAGGGTGGAGACCCAGTACTTC. The full variable domain, completed using reference TRBV11-2 and TRBJ2-5, is EAGVAQSPRYKIIEKRQSVAFWCNPISGHATLYWYQQILGQGPKLLIQFQNNGVVDDSQLPKDRFSAERLKGVDSTLKIQPAKLEDSAVYLCASSLDQVPRVETQYFGPGTRLLVL.

The CDR3 here is CASSAADSYNEQFF. In DNA, the CDR3 is TGTGCCAGCAGCGCGGCAGACTCCTACAATGAGCAGTTCTTC. The rearrangement uses TRBV9 and TRBJ2-1; D is unresolved. Trimming removed 3 bases from V and 0 bases from J, with 7 bases in between. The CDR3 has 14 residues. The germline CDR1 and CDR2 sequences are SGDLS and YYNGEE.

The chain is built from TRBV20-1 and TRBJ2-7; TRBD1 is a possible D gene (5 bases). The CDR3 sequence is 11 residues long. The V end was cut by 3 bases, the J end by 6 bases, with 9 bases between. Germline V gene sequence: CDR1 DFQATT, CDR2 SNEGSKA (reference sequence). This chain's CDR3 is CSARTALEQYF. CDR3 DNA: TGCAGTGCTAGGACAGCTCTCGAGCAGTACTTC.

In this sample, this clone turned up a few times. This sequence joins TRBV14 and TRBJ1-6; TRBD1 matches 8 bases. Germline lookup yields CDR1 SGHDN and CDR2 FVKESK. Trimming removed 1 base from V and 9 bases from J; junction bases left unmatched: 5. The CDR3 has 15 amino acids. The CDR3 here is CASSQGTGITSPLHF. In nucleotides, the CDR3 is TGTGCCAGCAGCCAAGGGACAGGGATCACTTCACCCCTCCACTTT.

The rearrangement links TRBV28 to TRBJ1-5; 7 positions agree with TRBD1. Germline values: CDR1 MDHEN, CDR2 SYDVKM. V was clipped by 2 bases and J by 2 bases; unmatched bases: 9. The CDR3 extends over 17 amino acids. The CDR3 nucleotides read TGTGCCAGCAGTTTACAGACAGGGAAAAGTGGCAATCAGCCCCAGCATTTT. Translation gives CASSLQTGKSGNQPQHF. Together with reference TRBV28 and TRBJ1-5, the CDR3 gives the full variable domain: DVKVTQSSRYLVKRTGEKVFLECVQDMDHENMFWYRQDPGLGLRLIYFSYDVKMKEKGDIPEGYSVSREKKERFSLILESASTNQTSMYLCASSLQTGKSGNQPQHFGDGTRLSIL.

The gene calls are TRBV3-1 (or the pseudogene TRBV3-2) and TRBJ2-1; 13 bases line up with TRBD2. CDR1 is LGHDT and CDR2 is YNNKEL in the germline V gene (reference sequence). V dropped 1 base and J dropped 0; count of bases not matched to a gene: 6. The CDR3 spans 19 residues. This CDR3 is CASSQGGLAGRSSYNEQFF. CDR3 DNA: TGTGCCAGCAGCCAAGGGGGACTAGCGGGGCGTAGCTCCTACAATGAGCAGTTCTTC.

This clone occurred once. The CDR3 DNA is TGCGCCAGCAGCTTGGGGGGACCCTCCTATAATTCACCCCTCCACTTT. Its protein product is CASSLGGPSYNSPLHF. The rearrangement uses TRBV5-1 and TRBJ1-6; tentatively, D is TRBD1 (5 bases). In germline, CDR1 is SGHRS, CDR2 YFSETQ. The CDR3 has 16 amino acids. V lost 0 bases, J lost 0 bases, and 7 bases lay in between.

J is TRBJ1-2 and V is TRBV20-1; the D is unclear. Germline lookup yields CDR1 DFQATT and CDR2 SNEGSKA (reference sequence). V was clipped by 0 bases and J by 4 bases, with 3 bases between them. This CDR3 is 11 amino acids long. The CDR3: CSAREPYGYTF. The CDR3 coding sequence is TGCAGTGCTAGAGAGCCCTATGGCTACACCTTC.

The genes are TRBV2 and TRBJ1-5; D might be TRBD1 (5 bases). The CDR3 has 12 residues. Germline CDR1 and CDR2: SNHLY and FYNNEI. V was shortened by 10 bases and J by 5 bases, with 12 bases between the two germline ends. This CDR3 is CATGRDYQPQHF. The CDR3 coding sequence is TGTGCCACTGGGAGGGACTATCAGCCCCAGCATTTT.

The chain combines TRBV6-6 with TRBJ1-5; the D is unclear. Germline lookup yields CDR1 MNHNY and CDR2 SVGAGI (reference sequence). V was shortened by 7 bases and J by 4 bases, with 14 bases between the two germline ends. This CDR3 contains 14 residues. The CDR3 DNA follows: TGTGCCAGCACCTCGATAACGGGGAATCAGCCCCAGCATTTT. This sequence encodes CASTSITGNQPQHF.

The chain employs TRBV2 and TRBJ1-5; unclear D gene. The CDR3 consists of 13 residues. Germline CDR1 and CDR2: SNHLY and FYNNEI. With 3 bases removed from V and 4 bases from J, the gap between germline ends came to 7 bases. The CDR3 coding sequence is TGTGCCAGCAGTGACCCGTTGAATCAGCCCCAGCATTTT. Protein: CASSDPLNQPQHF.

The chain uses TRBV7-7 and TRBJ2-5, with a weak D call TRBD1 (5 bases). CDR1 and CDR2 (germline): SSHAT, FNYEAQ (reference sequence). Trimming shortened V by 5 bases and J by 1 base, and 14 bases separated the two germline ends. There are 15 residues in the CDR3. This CDR3 reads CASSQGSSGQETQYF. The CDR3 nucleotides read TGTGCCAGCAGCCAGGGATCGTCGGGCCAAGAGACCCAGTACTTC.

The genes are TRBV5-1 and TRBJ2-7; TRBD1 is a possible D gene (6 bases). The CDR3 extends over 13 amino acids. Germline CDR1 SGHRS, CDR2 YFSETQ. Trimming took 4 bases from V and 3 from J, leaving 11 bases between them. DNA of the CDR3: TGCGCCAGCAGCCCTATGGACAGCTACGAGCAGTACTTC. As protein: CASSPMDSYEQYF.

The rearrangement links TRBV4-2 to TRBJ1-2; the D is unclear. The CDR3 runs 14 residues. Germline values: CDR1 LGHNA, CDR2 YNFKEQ. V was trimmed by 0 bases and J by 2 bases, leaving 7 bases between them. The CDR3 DNA reads TGTGCCAGCAGCCAAGACCCAGCGAACTATGGCTACACCTTC. This sequence encodes CASSQDPANYGYTF.

CDR3 nucleotides: TGTGCCAGCAGCTCCGACGGTGCATCCAATGAGCAGTTCTTC. Amino acid sequence: CASSSDGASNEQFF. The chain carries TRBV7-3 and TRBJ2-1; D not certain. The CDR3 is 14 residues long. CDR1 is SGHTA, CDR2 FQGTGA, per germline. Trimming removed 4 bases at V and 6 bases at J, with 13 bases between.

The chain is built from TRBV27 and TRBJ1-1; weak D call: TRBD1 (5 bases). In germline, CDR1 is MNHEY, CDR2 SMNVEV (reference sequence). The germline V and J ends were trimmed by 11 bases and 4 bases, with 14 bases remaining between them. The CDR3 spans 12 residues. CDR3 protein: CAARGVSTEAFF. The DNA of the CDR3 is TGTGCCGCCCGGGGGGTCAGCACTGAAGCTTTCTTT.

The rearrangement links TRBV15 to TRBJ2-1; the D gene is possibly TRBD2 (6 bases). This CDR3 region has 18 residues. With 0 bases removed from V and 2 bases from J, the gap between germline ends came to 17 bases. Per germline, CDR1 LNHNV and CDR2 YYDKDF (reference sequence). DNA for the CDR3: TGTGCCACCAGCAGAGATCGCGCGGGAAGACCGACCTACAATGAGCAGTTCTTC. It specifies CATSRDRAGRPTYNEQFF.